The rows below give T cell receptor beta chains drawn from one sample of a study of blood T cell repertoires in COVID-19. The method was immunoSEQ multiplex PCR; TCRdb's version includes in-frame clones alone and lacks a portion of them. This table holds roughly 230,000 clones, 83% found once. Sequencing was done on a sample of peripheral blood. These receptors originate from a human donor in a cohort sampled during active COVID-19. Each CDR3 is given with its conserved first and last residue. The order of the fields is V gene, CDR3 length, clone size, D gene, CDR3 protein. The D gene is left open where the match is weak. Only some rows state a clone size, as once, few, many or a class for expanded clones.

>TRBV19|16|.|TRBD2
CASTHLGLAGNNEQFF
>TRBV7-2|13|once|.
CASTMDGKETQYF
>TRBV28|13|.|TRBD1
CASRTGQYNEQFF
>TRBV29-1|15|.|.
CSVSQGGSDGETQYF
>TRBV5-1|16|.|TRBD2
CASSLGTSGRNHEQFF
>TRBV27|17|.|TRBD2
CASSLFGLADSTGELFF
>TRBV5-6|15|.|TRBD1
CASSLVMDREETQYF
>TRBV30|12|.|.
CAWNPLGDEQYF
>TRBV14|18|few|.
CASSQPHRADTFSYEQYF
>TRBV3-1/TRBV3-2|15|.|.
CASSHPVTGTQFMSF
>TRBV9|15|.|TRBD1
CASSSHRGFGNTIYF
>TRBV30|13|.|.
CAWTYPPGDTQYF
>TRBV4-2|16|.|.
CASSQVYPSDTYEQYF
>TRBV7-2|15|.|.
CASSVIGGANEKLFF
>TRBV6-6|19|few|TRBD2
CASSPRQGLAGGNTGELFF
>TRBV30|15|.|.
CAWRDILQSNYGYTF
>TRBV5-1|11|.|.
CASSRNTEAFF
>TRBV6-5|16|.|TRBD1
CASSYAGQGRNYGYTF
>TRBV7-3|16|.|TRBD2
CASSPPAGGGVNEQFF
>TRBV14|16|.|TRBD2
CASSPLAGGNTGELFF
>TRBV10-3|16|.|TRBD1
CAISEGAGGATYEQYF
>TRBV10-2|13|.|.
CASTQGRSYEQYF
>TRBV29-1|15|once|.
CSCWRSERRHNEQFF
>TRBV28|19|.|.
CASSPWAGLIDGNTGELFF
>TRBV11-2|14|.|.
CASSFLAGAGELFF
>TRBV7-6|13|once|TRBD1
CASSSNRQGGQFF
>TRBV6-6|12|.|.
CASSSPADTQYF
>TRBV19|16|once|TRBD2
CASSIGTSGSGNEQFF
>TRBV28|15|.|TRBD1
CASSFRTGEDYEQYF
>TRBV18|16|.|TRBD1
CASSPWDRSVGNTIYF
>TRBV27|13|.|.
CASSGGIYSPLHF
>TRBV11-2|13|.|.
CARTREQLNEQFF
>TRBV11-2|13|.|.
CASTLYGDTEAFF
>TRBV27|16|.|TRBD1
CASSPLHDRVNQPQHF
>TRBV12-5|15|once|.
CASALVGRITGELFF
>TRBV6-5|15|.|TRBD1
CASSSGQGAAYEQYF
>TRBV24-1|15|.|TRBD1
CATSRTGGASDTQYF
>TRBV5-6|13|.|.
CASSSGDQETQYF
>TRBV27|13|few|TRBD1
CASSPTGGSTQYF
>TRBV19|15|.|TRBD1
CASMDRHRGKETQYF
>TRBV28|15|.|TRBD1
CASIQIGTGDGSYTF
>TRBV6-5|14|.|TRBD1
CASRGTGTGRGYTF
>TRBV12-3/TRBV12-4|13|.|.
CASRQTRTGELFF
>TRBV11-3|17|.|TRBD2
CASSRTSGGPSTDTQYF
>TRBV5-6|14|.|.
CASSLTILADTQYF
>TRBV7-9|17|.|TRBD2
CASSGKTSGGRSYEQYF
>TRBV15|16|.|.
CATSSRGAGDQETQYF
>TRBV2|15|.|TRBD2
CASSAGTSGISTQYF
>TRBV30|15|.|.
CAWTPGGAGKQPQHF
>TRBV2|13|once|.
CASSEQGGNEQYF